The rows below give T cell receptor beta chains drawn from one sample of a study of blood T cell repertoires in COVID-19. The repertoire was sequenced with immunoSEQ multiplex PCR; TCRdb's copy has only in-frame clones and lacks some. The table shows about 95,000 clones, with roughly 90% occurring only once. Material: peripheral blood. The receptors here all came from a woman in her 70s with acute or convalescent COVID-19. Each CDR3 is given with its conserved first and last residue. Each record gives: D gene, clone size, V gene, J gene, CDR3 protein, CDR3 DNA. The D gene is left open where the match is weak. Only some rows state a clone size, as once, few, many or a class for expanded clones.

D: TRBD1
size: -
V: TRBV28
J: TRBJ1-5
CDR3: CASSGVQGAQPQHF
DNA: TGTGCCAGCAGTGGAGTACAGGGGGCGCAGCCCCAGCATTTT

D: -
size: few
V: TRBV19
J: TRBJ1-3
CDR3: CASKSTSSGNTIYF
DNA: TGTGCCAGTAAGTCCACGAGCTCTGGAAACACCATATATTTT

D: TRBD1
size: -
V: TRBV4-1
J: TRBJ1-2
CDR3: CASSGPGQGYGYTF
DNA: TGCGCCAGCAGCGGACCGGGACAGGGTTATGGCTACACCTTC

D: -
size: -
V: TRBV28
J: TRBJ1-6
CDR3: CASSPSTGVGSPLHF
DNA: TGTGCCAGCAGTCCATCGACAGGCGTGGGGTCACCCCTCCACTTT

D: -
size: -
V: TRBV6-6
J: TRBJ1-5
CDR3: CASRRTEYSNQPQHF
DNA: TGTGCCAGCAGAAGGACAGAATATAGCAATCAGCCCCAGCATTTT

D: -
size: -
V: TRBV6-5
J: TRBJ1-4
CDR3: CASSSTGTPNEKLFF
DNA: TGTGCCAGCAGTTCGACCGGGACACCTAATGAAAAACTGTTTTTT

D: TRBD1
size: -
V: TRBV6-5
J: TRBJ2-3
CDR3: CASSRTGGQDTQYF
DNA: TGTGCCAGCAGCCGGACAGGGGGGCAGGATACGCAGTATTTT

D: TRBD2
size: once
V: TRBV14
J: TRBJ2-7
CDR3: CASSYRAGTSSYEQYF
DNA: TGTGCCAGCAGCTACAGAGCGGGAACCAGCTCCTACGAGCAGTACTTC

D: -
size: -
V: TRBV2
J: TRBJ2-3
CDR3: CASSGVTPKNTQYF
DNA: TGTGCCAGCAGTGGTGTGACACCTAAGAATACGCAGTATTTT

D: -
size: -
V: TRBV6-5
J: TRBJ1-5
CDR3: CASAPLGQGSQPQHF
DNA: TGTGCCAGCGCACCATTGGGACAAGGGAGCCAGCCCCAGCATTTT

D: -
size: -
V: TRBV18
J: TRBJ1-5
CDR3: CASSPPSASRNQPQHF
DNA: TGTGCCAGCTCACCACCTTCGGCTAGCCGCAATCAGCCCCAGCATTTT

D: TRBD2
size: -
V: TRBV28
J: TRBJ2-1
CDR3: CASSSVASGGGGEQFF
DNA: TGTGCCAGCAGTTCAGTTGCTAGCGGGGGAGGCGGTGAGCAGTTCTTC

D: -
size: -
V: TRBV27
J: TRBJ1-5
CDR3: CASSSSSGQNQPQHF
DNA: TGTGCCAGCAGTTCCTCGTCGGGACAAAATCAGCCCCAGCATTTT

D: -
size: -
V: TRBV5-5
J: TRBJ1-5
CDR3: CASSWNLRAGDQPQHF
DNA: TGTGCCAGCAGCTGGAATTTGAGGGCAGGGGATCAGCCCCAGCATTTT

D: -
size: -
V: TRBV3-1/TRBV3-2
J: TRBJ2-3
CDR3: CASSRAFTDTQYF
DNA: TGTGCCAGCAGCCGGGCTTTTACAGATACGCAGTATTTT

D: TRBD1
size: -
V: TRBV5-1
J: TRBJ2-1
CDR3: CASSLASTGLSNEQFF
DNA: TGCGCCAGCAGCTTGGCTTCGACAGGGCTATCCAATGAGCAGTTCTTC

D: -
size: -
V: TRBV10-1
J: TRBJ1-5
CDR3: CASSPTADQPQHF
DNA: TGCGCCAGCAGTCCTACAGCCGATCAGCCCCAGCATTTT

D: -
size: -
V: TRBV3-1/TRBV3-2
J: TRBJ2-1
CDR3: CASSQGLQAPGEFF
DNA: TGTGCCAGCAGCCAAGGCTTACAGGCTCCGGGAGAGTTCTTC

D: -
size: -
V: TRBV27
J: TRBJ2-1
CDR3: CASKLLGGGSGVYNEQFF
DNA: TGTGCCAGCAAACTCCTGGGAGGTGGGAGCGGAGTTTACAATGAGCAGTTCTTC

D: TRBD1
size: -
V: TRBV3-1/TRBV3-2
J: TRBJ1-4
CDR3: CASSQEGQGYSNEKLFF
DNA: TGTGCCAGCAGCCAAGAAGGACAGGGGTACTCTAATGAAAAACTGTTTTTT

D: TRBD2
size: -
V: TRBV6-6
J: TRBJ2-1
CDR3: CASAGTSPNEQFF
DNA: TGTGCCAGCGCCGGGACTAGCCCCAATGAGCAGTTCTTC

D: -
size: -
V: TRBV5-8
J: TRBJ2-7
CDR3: CASSINQGIPYEQYF
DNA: TGTGCCAGCAGCATAAACCAGGGGATCCCCTACGAGCAGTACTTC

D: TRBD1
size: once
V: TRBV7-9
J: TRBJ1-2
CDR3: CASTYVGGGHYGYTF
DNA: TGTGCCAGCACCTACGTAGGGGGCGGTCACTATGGCTACACCTTC

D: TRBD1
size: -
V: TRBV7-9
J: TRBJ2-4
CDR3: CASSRPTGVPSAPPENGAKNIQYF
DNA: TGTGCCAGCAGCAGACCGACAGGGGTGCCCTCCGCTCCTCCGGAAAATGGAGCCAAAAACATTCAGTACTTC

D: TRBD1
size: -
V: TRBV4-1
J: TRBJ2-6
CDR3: CASSQHVPERQGAGANVLTF
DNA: TGCGCCAGCAGCCAACATGTACCCGAGAGGCAGGGGGCTGGGGCCAACGTCCTGACTTTC

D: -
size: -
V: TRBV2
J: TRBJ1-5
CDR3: CASSERGGGNQPQHF
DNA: TGTGCCAGCAGTGAACGGGGGGGTGGCAATCAGCCCCAGCATTTT

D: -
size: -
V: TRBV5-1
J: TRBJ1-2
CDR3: CASSLAQTYGYTF
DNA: TGCGCCAGCAGCTTGGCACAGACCTATGGCTACACCTTC

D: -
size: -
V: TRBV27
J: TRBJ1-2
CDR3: CASSKTALYGYTF
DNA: TGTGCCAGCAGTAAGACAGCCCTCTATGGCTACACCTTC

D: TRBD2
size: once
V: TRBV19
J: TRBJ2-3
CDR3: CASSSGGADTQYF
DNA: TGTGCCAGTAGTAGCGGGGGGGCAGATACGCAGTATTTT

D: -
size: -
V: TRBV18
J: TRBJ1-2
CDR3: CASSPQGDYGYTF
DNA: TGTGCCAGCTCACCACAGGGGGACTATGGCTACACCTTC

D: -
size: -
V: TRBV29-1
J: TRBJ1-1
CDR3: CSVDSGVNTEAFF
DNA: TGCAGCGTTGATTCGGGGGTGAACACTGAAGCTTTCTTT

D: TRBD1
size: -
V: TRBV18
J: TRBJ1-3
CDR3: CASSPRQGTSGNTIYF
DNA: TGTGCCAGCTCACCCAGACAGGGGACCTCTGGAAACACCATATATTTT